Presented here are 26 T cell receptor beta chains from one specimen sequenced in a study of cytomegalovirus exposure and HLA in healthy donors. The PCR employed 60 Vbeta primers together with 13 Jbeta primers. Measured with immunoSEQ multiplex PCR; TCRdb has only the in-frame clones, and not every one. There are fewer than 80,000 clones in the sample; about 81% occur only once, and less than 7% lies in the top ten. The sample taken for sequencing was PBMCs. The receptors come from a woman in her 30s in good health and CMV-seronegative.

The table lists this clone with a few counts. The chain carries TRBV5-8 and TRBJ1-4; possibly TRBD1 for D (6 bases). The germline V and J ends were trimmed by 4 bases and 7 bases, with 11 bases remaining between them. Germline CDR1 and CDR2: SGHTS and YDEGEE. This CDR3 has 13 residues. In nucleotides, the CDR3 is TGTGCCAGCAGCCCGACAGGCCCTGAAAAACTGTTTTTT. Translation: CASSPTGPEKLFF. Full variable domain (outside the CDR3, taken from reference TRBV5-8 and TRBJ1-4): EAGVTQSPTHLIKTRGQQATLRCSPISGHTSVYWYQQALGLGLQFLLWYDEGEERNRGNFPPRFSGRQFPNYSSELNVNALELEDSALYLCASSPTGPEKLFFGSGTQLSVL.

Regarding this clone: At one boundary the junction diverges from the germline segment, which might be a read error. This sequence joins TRBV27 and TRBJ1-5; D gene uncertain. Germline lookup yields CDR1 MNHEY and CDR2 SMNVEV (reference sequence). The CDR3 runs to 15 residues. CDR3 nucleotides: TGTGCCAGCAGCCCTACATCGTATAGCAATCAGCTCCAGCATTTT. Translation gives CASSPTSYSNQLQHF.

On this clone itself: Its ends do not fully match the called genes, so a read error is possible. J is TRBJ2-1 and V is TRBV7-7; possible D gene TRBD1, 6 bases. The CDR3 has 14 residues. Germline V gene lookup returns CDR1 SSHAT and CDR2 FNYEAQ (reference sequence). CDR3 sequence reads: CASSPAGAVNEQFF. CDR3 DNA: TGTGCTAGCAGCCCGGCAGGGGCAGTAAATGAGCAGTTCTTC.

The genes are TRBV7-2 and TRBJ1-6; the D gene is possibly TRBD1 (5 bases). The CDR3 sequence is 14 residues long. V was clipped by 0 bases and J by 5 bases, with 5 bases between them. Germline values: CDR1 SGHTA, CDR2 FQGNSA. CDR3 sequence (DNA): TGTGCCAGCAGCTTAGCAGGGGATAATTCACCCCTCCACTTT. Protein: CASSLAGDNSPLHF.

The chain recombines TRBV18 with TRBJ2-7; TRBD2 agrees at 10 bases. The CDR3 runs 15 residues. The germline V gene encodes CDR1 KGHSH and CDR2 LQKENI. The V gene end was trimmed by 1 base and the J gene end by 4 bases; junction bases not matched to a gene: 4. The CDR3 sequence: CASSPRASGSYEQYF. The DNA for the CDR3 is TGTGCCAGCTCACCACGGGCTAGCGGGAGTTACGAGCAGTACTTC.

V is TRBV27 and J is TRBJ1-3; D might be TRBD1 (5 bases). This CDR3 is built from 14 residues. The V gene's germline CDR1 is MNHEY and CDR2 SMNVEV (reference sequence). Trimming removed 2 bases from V and 7 bases from J, with 12 bases in between. The CDR3: CASSLAGPGNTIYF. The CDR3 DNA reads TGTGCCAGCAGTTTAGCGGGACCCGGGAACACCATATATTTT.

The rearrangement uses TRBV6-1 and TRBJ1-1, with no clear D. CDR1 is MNHNS and CDR2 is SASEGT in the germline V gene. Trimming took off 4 bases at V and 0 bases at J, with 12 bases between the two ends. The CDR3 has 15 amino acids. The CDR3 is CASSAFQSMNTEAFF. The CDR3 nucleotides are TGTGCCAGCAGTGCCTTCCAGTCCATGAACACTGAAGCTTTCTTT.

The J gene is TRBJ2-1, the V gene TRBV10-3, with a possible D match to TRBD2 (5 bases). Germline CDR1 is ENHRY and CDR2 is SYGVKD. V was trimmed by 4 bases and J by 0 bases, leaving 13 bases between them. This CDR3 is built from 16 residues. The DNA for the CDR3 is TGTGCCATCAGTGGATCCCGAACTAGCTCCTACAATGAGCAGTTCTTC. Protein product: CAISGSRTSSYNEQFF.

The chain carries TRBV9 and TRBJ2-1; 8 bases map to TRBD2. Per the germline V gene, CDR1 is SGDLS and CDR2 is YYNGEE. V lost 7 bases, J lost 7 bases, and 16 bases stayed unmatched. CDR3 size: 16 residues. Written as DNA, the CDR3 is TGTGCCAGCTCGCGGGGGGCTAGCGGGTTGGGGAATGAGCAGTTCTTC. As protein: CASSRGASGLGNEQFF. Variable domain in full (rest from reference TRBV9 and TRBJ2-1): DSGVTQTPKHLITATGQRVTLRCSPRSGDLSVYWYQQSLDQGLQFLIQYYNGEERAKGNILERFSAQQFPDLHSELNLSSLELGDSALYFCASSRGASGLGNEQFFGPGTRLTVL.

The rearrangement uses TRBV4-3 and TRBJ2-3; D may be TRBD2 (5 bases). CDR3 length equals 17 residues. The V and J ends lost 0 bases and 2 bases respectively, with 15 bases between them. Germline values: CDR1 LGHNA, CDR2 YSLEER. The CDR3 protein is CASSQDDSPGLTDTQYF. DNA of the CDR3: TGCGCCAGCAGCCAAGATGATTCGCCCGGACTCACAGATACGCAGTATTTT.

This chain links TRBV18 with TRBJ2-7; the match to TRBD2 covers 7 bases. The CDR3 is made up of 14 amino acids. Looked up from germline, CDR1 is KGHSH and CDR2 is LQKENI. The V and J ends lost 3 bases and 6 bases, in that order; junction bases with no gene match: 8. CDR3 sequence reads: CASSPLGEGSEQYV. In DNA, the CDR3 is TGTGCCAGCTCACCTCTGGGGGAGGGTAGCGAGCAGTACGTC.

The chain recombines TRBV5-1 with TRBJ2-3, with 7 bases fitting TRBD2. Germline V lookup: CDR1 SGHRS, CDR2 YFSETQ. There are 16 residues in the CDR3. The junction had 7 bases not matched to a gene; V was cut back by 1 base and J by 2 bases. The CDR3 nucleotides are TGCGCCAGCAGCTTGTGGCGGGAGATAACCACAGATACGCAGTATTTT. This encodes CASSLWREITTDTQYF.

This sequence joins TRBV25-1 and TRBJ1-1, with TRBD1 matching 8 bases. Per the germline V gene, CDR1 is MGHDK and CDR2 is SYGVNS. Losses at the gene ends were 4 bases for V and 4 bases for J; bases not matched to a gene: 8. The CDR3 is 15 amino acids. CDR3 in amino acids: CASSALGTGGTEAFF. For the CDR3, the DNA is TGTGCCAGCAGTGCTCTAGGGACAGGAGGCACTGAAGCTTTCTTT.

The V gene is TRBV7-6, the J gene TRBJ2-1; the match to TRBD2 covers 9 bases. Trimming at V came to 5 bases and at J to 2 bases, leaving 10 bases not matched to a gene. Germline assignment: CDR1 SGHVS and CDR2 FNYEAQ. This CDR3 has 17 amino acids. In DNA form, the CDR3 reads TGTGCCAGCAGCATCGCTCTGACTAGCGGAGCCTACAATGAGCAGTTCTTC. Protein: CASSIALTSGAYNEQFF.

For this clone: Additional DNA sequences in this sample encode the identical CDR3. The chain couples TRBV19 to TRBJ1-2, with unresolved D. This CDR3 has 14 residues. Germline V CDR1 and CDR2: LNHDA, SQIVND (reference sequence). Trimming removed 6 bases from V and 8 bases from J, with 19 bases in between. The CDR3 region is CASSKEKAAYGYTF. CDR3 coding DNA: TGTGCCAGTAGCAAAGAGAAGGCGGCATACGGCTACACCTTC.

In this sample, this clone turned up a few times. The chain couples TRBV5-1 to TRBJ2-2, with a weak D call TRBD1 (6 bases). V was pared by 0 bases and J by 0 bases, with 12 bases between. Germline V gives CDR1 SGHRS, CDR2 YFSETQ. The CDR3 covers 17 residues. The CDR3 reads CASSLGPGQPNTGELFF. The DNA for the CDR3 is TGCGCCAGCAGCTTGGGGCCCGGACAGCCGAACACCGGGGAGCTGTTTTTT.

In its sample, this clone was seen a few times. The chain combines TRBV11-2 with TRBJ2-1; tentative D call: TRBD2 (6 bases). The CDR3 contains 14 residues. V was clipped by 5 bases and J by 6 bases, with 14 bases between them. Germline CDR1 SGHAT, CDR2 FQNNGV. CDR3 sequence (DNA): TGTGCCAGCAGCCCCCGCCAGACTAGCAATGAGCAGTTCTTC. Translating gives CASSPRQTSNEQFF.

This clone was seen a few times. The rearrangement uses TRBV4-2 and TRBJ2-7, with D possibly being TRBD2 (6 bases). The CDR3 spans 15 residues. Deletions cut 4 bases from V and 7 bases from J, with 20 bases between. Germline loops: CDR1 LGHNA, CDR2 YNFKEQ. CDR3 amino acids: CASSLTGLNSGEQYF. CDR3 sequence (DNA): TGTGCCAGCAGCCTTACGGGACTCAATTCAGGGGAGCAGTACTTC.

The chain employs TRBV27 and TRBJ2-7; 14 bases are a match to TRBD2. The V segment lost 7 bases and the J segment 7 bases; nucleotides outside the gene matches: 9. The germline CDR1 and CDR2 sequences are MNHEY and SMNVEV (reference sequence). The CDR3 spans 15 residues. The CDR3 DNA reads as TGTGCCAGCACCTTGAGCGGGACTAGCGGGAGTGAGCAGTACTTC. Its translation is CASTLSGTSGSEQYF.

This clone was observed a single time. Here the CDR3 DNA reads TGTGCCAGCAGCCCCGGACTAGCGGGAGGGACCTACGAGCAGTACGTC. Its translation is CASSPGLAGGTYEQYV. The V and J genes are TRBV11-1 and TRBJ2-7; 15 bases are a match to TRBD2. Germline values: CDR1 SGHAT, CDR2 FQDESV (reference sequence). The CDR3 runs to 16 residues. The trim removed 5 bases at V and 2 bases at J, leaving 4 bases unmatched.

This chain joins TRBV4-2 and TRBJ2-7; 10 bases line up with TRBD2. CDR1 and CDR2 (germline): LGHNA, YNFKEQ. J lost 4 bases, V lost 0 bases, and 9 bases had no gene match. The CDR3 has 17 amino acids. CDR3 region: CASSQEWLAGEGYEQYF. For the CDR3, the DNA is TGTGCCAGCAGCCAAGAATGGCTAGCGGGAGAGGGGTACGAGCAGTACTTC.

The sample holds one count of this clone. V is TRBV19 and J is TRBJ1-3, with D possibly TRBD1 on 5 matching bases. The length of the CDR3 is 14 residues. With 7 bases removed from V and 0 bases from J, the gap between germline ends came to 10 bases. The V gene's germline CDR1 is LNHDA and CDR2 SQIVND (reference sequence). CDR3 protein: CASTRTLSGNTIYF. The DNA for the CDR3 is TGTGCCAGTACTCGGACACTCTCTGGAAACACCATATATTTT.

This chain links TRBV18 with TRBJ2-6; TRBD1 matches 11 bases. Germline V lookup: CDR1 KGHSH, CDR2 LQKENI. J was trimmed by 0 bases and V by 3 bases; bases with no gene match: 4. This CDR3 is 18 amino acids long. CDR3 protein: CASSPRTGGSSGANVLTF. The CDR3 nucleotides are TGTGCCAGCTCACCGCGGACAGGGGGCTCCTCTGGGGCCAACGTCCTGACTTTC.

The gene calls are TRBV7-8 and TRBJ2-3; 9 positions agree with TRBD2. The CDR3 covers 15 residues. The ends lost 10 bases at V and 3 bases at J; junction bases unmatched: 11. Per the germline V gene, CDR1 is SGHVS and CDR2 is FQNEAQ. The CDR3 spells CATRGREGLTDTQYF. Written as DNA, the CDR3 is TGTGCCACCCGAGGGCGGGAGGGCCTAACAGATACGCAGTATTTT.

The genes are TRBV6-5 and TRBJ1-1; D remains unclear. The ends were cut back, 6 bases at V and 0 bases at J, with 17 bases in the middle. Germline V gene data show CDR1 as MNHEY and CDR2 as SVGAGI. The CDR3 consists of 16 residues. CDR3 region: CASRYSRGAVNTEAFF. The CDR3 DNA reads as TGTGCCAGCAGATACAGCCGAGGCGCGGTGAACACTGAAGCTTTCTTT.

This clone was counted only a few times. The rearrangement joins TRBV6-5 to TRBJ1-1, with 10 nucleotides matching TRBD1. The CDR3 sequence is 14 residues long. Germline CDR1 MNHEY, CDR2 SVGAGI. V lost 6 bases and J lost 2; bases outside the gene matches: 3. The CDR3 region is CASRRDRGNTEAFF. For the CDR3, the DNA is TGTGCCAGCAGGAGGGACAGGGGAAACACTGAAGCTTTCTTT.